The 18 T cell receptor beta chains below were found in one sample sequenced in a study of T cell responses to AZD1222 COVID-19 vaccine. Produced via immunoSEQ multiplex PCR; TCRdb's table is partial and in-frame only. The repertoire holds around 160,000 clones, with about 91% as singletons. The sample here was peripheral blood, taken on day 0 of AZD1222 vaccination. All receptors derive from an adult in good health.

The V and J genes are TRBV4-3 and TRBJ1-4; tentatively, D is TRBD1 (6 bases). CDR1 and CDR2 from the germline V gene are LGHNA and YSLEER. The CDR3 spans 15 residues. Trimming took 5 bases from V and 3 from J, leaving 13 bases between them. CDR3 in DNA: TGCGCCAGCAGCTCTTGGCCAGGGGCTAATGAAAAACTGTTTTTT. It encodes CASSSWPGANEKLFF.

This chain uses TRBV9 with TRBJ1-3, with 7 bases identical to TRBD1. The ends lost 2 bases at V and 6 bases at J; junction bases unmatched: 14. The germline V gene encodes CDR1 SGDLS and CDR2 YYNGEE. The CDR3 runs to 17 residues. The CDR3 sequence: CASSVVGVGDSENTIYF. For the CDR3, the DNA is TGTGCCAGCAGCGTCGTGGGGGTGGGGGACAGTGAAAACACCATATATTTT.

The chain has TRBV7-9 and TRBJ2-6, with D uncertain. This CDR3 has 16 residues. Trimming pared 1 base from V and 4 bases from J, leaving 11 bases between. The germline CDR1 and CDR2 sequences are SEHNR and FQNEAQ (reference sequence). The CDR3 DNA reads as TGTGCCAGCAGCTTAGATTTGCCTACCGGGGCCAACGTCCTGACTTTC. Amino acids: CASSLDLPTGANVLTF. The whole variable domain, remainder taken from reference TRBV7-9 and TRBJ2-6, is DTGVSQNPRHKITKRGQNVTFRCDPISEHNRLYWYRQTLGQGPEFLTYFQNEAQLEKSRLLSDRFSAERPKGSFSTLEIQRTEQGDSAMYLCASSLDLPTGANVLTFGAGSRLTVL.

CDR3 sequence (DNA): TGTGCCAGTAACGTTCAGGGGACCAATGAGCAGTTCTTC. It specifies CASNVQGTNEQFF. The J gene is TRBJ2-1, the V gene TRBV19; D is perhaps TRBD1 (6 bases). From germline, CDR1 is LNHDA and CDR2 SQIVND (reference sequence). V was trimmed by 7 bases and J by 6 bases, leaving 13 bases between them. The CDR3 covers 13 residues.

J is TRBJ1-1 and V is TRBV5-1; TRBD1 agrees at 9 bases. The CDR3 length is 14 residues. In germline, CDR1 is SGHRS, CDR2 YFSETQ. V lost 3 bases and J lost 5; bases outside the gene matches: 5. The chain's CDR3 is CASSSGQGATEAFF. The CDR3 DNA reads TGCGCCAGCAGCTCGGGACAGGGAGCGACTGAAGCTTTCTTT.

The rearrangement uses TRBV5-1 and TRBJ2-1; D is possibly TRBD2 (5 bases). Germline CDR1 is SGHRS and CDR2 is YFSETQ. V was shortened by 4 bases and J by 8 bases, with 19 bases between the two germline ends. There are 15 residues in the CDR3. This chain's CDR3 is CASSRREGTSDEQFF. DNA for the CDR3: TGCGCCAGCAGCCGCCGAGAGGGAACGAGCGATGAGCAGTTCTTC.

The chain links TRBV10-1 to TRBJ2-7, with D possibly matching TRBD1 (5 bases). Germline CDR1 and CDR2: WNHNN and SYGVQD (reference sequence). There are 14 residues in the CDR3. Trimming cost V 4 bases and J 5 bases, with 15 bases left between them. The CDR3 DNA reads TGCGCCAGCAGTGGGGGCTTGGCAGGGAACGAGCAGTACTTC. Protein sequence: CASSGGLAGNEQYF.

The V gene is TRBV7-2, the J gene TRBJ2-2; tentatively, D is TRBD1 or TRBD2 (5 bases each). The CDR3 is made up of 15 amino acids. The V gene lost 2 bases and the J gene lost 13 bases, with 20 bases spanning the gap. Germline V gives CDR1 SGHTA, CDR2 FQGNSA. The CDR3 sequence is CASSLFRGRAEGLFF. Here the CDR3 DNA reads TGTGCCAGCAGCTTATTTAGGGGCAGGGCCGAGGGGCTGTTTTTT.

The rearrangement links TRBV7-9 to TRBJ1-4; D is uncertain. Deletions cut 3 bases from V and 12 bases from J, with 11 bases between. Per germline, CDR1 SEHNR and CDR2 FQNEAQ (reference sequence). The CDR3 runs 12 residues. CDR3 sequence reads: CASSLGFQELFF. DNA for the CDR3: TGTGCCAGCAGCTTGGGATTTCAGGAACTGTTTTTT.

CDR3 sequence: CASSRDSVWTEAFF. DNA of the CDR3: TGTGCCAGCAGCCGCGACAGTGTTTGGACTGAAGCTTTCTTT. This rearrangement joins TRBV5-6 to TRBJ1-1, with D possibly being TRBD1 (5 bases). The CDR3 is 14 residues long. Germline CDR1 reads SGHDT; CDR2 reads YYEEEE. Trimming removed 4 bases at V and 5 bases at J, with 15 bases between.

This sequence joins TRBV3-1 (or the pseudogene TRBV3-2) and TRBJ2-3; perhaps TRBD2 as D (6 bases). The CDR3 has 14 amino acids. Trimming shortened V by 0 bases and J by 8 bases, and 12 bases separated the two germline ends. CDR1 and CDR2 (germline): LGHDT, YNNKEL (reference sequence). The CDR3 nucleotides are TGTGCCAGCAGCCAAGATTTGAGGGGAGGTACGCAGTATTTT. Encoded protein: CASSQDLRGGTQYF.

The gene calls are TRBV9 and TRBJ2-7; D might be TRBD1 (6 bases). Germline CDR1 SGDLS, CDR2 YYNGEE. The CDR3 spans 15 residues. V lost 0 bases, J lost 3 bases, and 13 bases lay in between. The CDR3 here is CASSVVAGVNYEQYF. The CDR3 coding sequence is TGTGCCAGCAGCGTAGTGGCAGGGGTTAACTACGAGCAGTACTTC.

CDR3 in amino acids: CASSLKGAVGNYGYTF. The DNA for the CDR3 is TGCGCCAGCAGCTTAAAGGGGGCCGTTGGTAACTATGGCTACACCTTC. V gene TRBV5-1 combines with J gene TRBJ1-2; TRBD1 aligns across 7 bases. Germline lookup yields CDR1 SGHRS and CDR2 YFSETQ. This CDR3 spans 16 amino acids. V was pared by 2 bases and J by 1 base, with 8 bases of the junction left unmatched.

This clone appeared once. The V and J genes are TRBV4-3 and TRBJ2-3; D call uncertain. V was pared by 1 base and J by 5 bases, with 10 bases between. The CDR3 is 14 residues long. Germline assignment: CDR1 LGHNA and CDR2 YSLEER. CDR3: CASSQVSHLDTQYF. The CDR3 DNA reads TGCGCCAGCAGCCAAGTCTCCCATCTAGATACGCAGTATTTT.

The chain combines TRBV7-9 with TRBJ2-7, with TRBD2 matching 7 bases. V shed 1 base, J shed 0 bases, and the junction held 3 bases outside the gene matches. Germline V gene sequence: CDR1 SEHNR, CDR2 FQNEAQ (reference sequence). The CDR3 is made up of 15 amino acids. The CDR3 bases are TGTGCCAGCAGCTTAGGGGGGACTACCTCCTACGAGCAGTACTTC. This codes for CASSLGGTTSYEQYF.

This clone was counted a single time. This chain links TRBV19 with TRBJ2-7; 7 bases match TRBD1. V was clipped by 4 bases and J by 4 bases; unmatched bases: 4. The CDR3 sequence is 13 residues long. Germline CDR1 is LNHDA and CDR2 is SQIVND (reference sequence). In DNA form, the CDR3 reads TGTGCCAGTAGTAAAGACAGGGAGTACGAGCAGTACTTC. Protein: CASSKDREYEQYF.

The CDR3 DNA follows: TGTGCCTGGAGTTTGGGATTGGAGCAGCCCCAGCATTTT. Protein product: CAWSLGLEQPQHF. The V gene is TRBV30, the J gene TRBJ1-5; no definite D call. The CDR3 length is 13 residues. Between the trimmed V and J ends, which lost 2 bases and 7 bases, there was a span of 12 bases. Germline lookup yields CDR1 GTSNPN and CDR2 SVGIG (reference sequence).

The J gene is TRBJ1-1, the V gene TRBV5-1, with D possibly being TRBD1 (6 bases). Germline V gives CDR1 SGHRS, CDR2 YFSETQ. V lost 6 bases, J lost 5 bases, and 29 bases lay in between. This CDR3 spans 18 amino acids. The CDR3 sequence: CASTLGRDTTLSGTEAFF. The DNA of the CDR3 is TGCGCCAGCACCCTTGGAAGGGACACTACCCTCTCCGGTACTGAAGCTTTCTTT.